By share, the clone carrying this T cell receptor beta chain counts as medium-sized. Antigen specificity is unknown. The source of the sample is a study of naive and memory T cell subsets. Study-wide points: In naive cells, over 95% of TCR sequences were seen only once. Clonotypes are single alpha or beta chains, not paired receptors.

J gave up 7 bases and V 0 bases, and 1 base lay outside the gene matches. CDR1 SGDLS and CDR2 YYNGEE come from the germline V gene. The CDR3 covers 14 residues. An equimolar mix of two oligonucleotides served as the beta constant-region primer for TRBC1 and TRBC2. The ligated cDNA underwent four PCR rounds using SP2 and nested alpha and beta constant-region primers. TCRdb used MiXCR to reprocess the UMI-ligation and nested PCR reads, holding one entry per CDR3 protein. The sample lists approximately 20,000 distinct CDR3 sequences, about 10% occurring once. The J gene is TRBJ1-6, the V gene TRBV9, with 7 bases that match TRBD1. Input material: central memory CD8+ T cells from blood. This TCR was sampled from a human donor in good health. The CDR3, as DNA: TGTGCCAGCAGCGTAGGACAGGGAAATTCACCCCTCCACTTT. Translated, it gives CASSVGQGNSPLHF.